Listed below are T cell receptor beta chains from one sample, sequenced in a study of blood T cell repertoires in COVID-19. Produced via immunoSEQ multiplex PCR; TCRdb's table is partial and in-frame only. The sample lists 60,000 to 65,000 clones; 76% were seen once. What was sequenced was peripheral blood. Every receptor here comes from an elderly woman with acute or convalescent COVID-19. CDR3s include the opening cysteine and the closing phenylalanine or tryptophan. A D gene is named only where the DNA matches it firmly. Clone size is not always given. Where it is, it says once, few, many or a class for expanded clones.

v_call: TRBV5-1; j_call: TRBJ1-2; d_call: TRBD1; clone_size: NA; cdr3_aa: CASSPRGRTGVNYGYTF; cdr3_nt: TGCGCCAGCAGCCCTCGAGGCCGGACAGGGGTCAACTATGGCTACACCTTC
v_call: TRBV4-1; j_call: TRBJ2-4; d_call: TRBD1; clone_size: NA; cdr3_aa: CASSPHDRVLAKNIQYF; cdr3_nt: TGCGCCAGCAGCCCACATGACAGGGTTTTAGCCAAAAACATTCAGTACTTC
v_call: TRBV7-7; j_call: TRBJ2-7; d_call: TRBD1; clone_size: NA; cdr3_aa: CASSPGQSSYEQYF; cdr3_nt: TGTGCTAGCAGCCCGGGACAGAGCTCCTACGAGCAGTACTTC
v_call: TRBV19; j_call: TRBJ1-1; d_call: NA; clone_size: many; cdr3_aa: CASSPGLTEAFF; cdr3_nt: TGTGCCAGTAGTCCGGGACTCACTGAAGCTTTCTTT
v_call: TRBV7-8; j_call: TRBJ1-1; d_call: NA; clone_size: NA; cdr3_aa: CASSLWDRVRDTEAFF; cdr3_nt: TGTGCCAGCAGCTTATGGGATCGAGTGCGGGACACTGAAGCTTTCTTT
v_call: TRBV7-8; j_call: TRBJ1-5; d_call: TRBD1; clone_size: NA; cdr3_aa: CASSAYRGSNQPQHF; cdr3_nt: TGTGCCAGCAGCGCCTACAGGGGGAGCAATCAGCCCCAGCATTTT
v_call: TRBV27; j_call: TRBJ2-6; d_call: NA; clone_size: NA; cdr3_aa: CASSQGDGANVLTF; cdr3_nt: TGTGCCAGCAGTCAGGGTGATGGGGCCAACGTCCTGACTTTC
v_call: TRBV19; j_call: TRBJ2-1; d_call: NA; clone_size: NA; cdr3_aa: CASSISLNPTDNEQFF; cdr3_nt: TGTGCCAGTAGTATTTCTCTAAACCCAACGGACAATGAGCAGTTCTTC
v_call: TRBV7-9; j_call: TRBJ2-2; d_call: NA; clone_size: few; cdr3_aa: CASSLGAGNTGELFF; cdr3_nt: TGTGCCAGCAGTTTAGGGGCCGGTAACACCGGGGAGCTGTTTTTT
v_call: TRBV7-3; j_call: TRBJ2-1; d_call: NA; clone_size: NA; cdr3_aa: CASSLNLVRAGEQFF; cdr3_nt: TGTGCCAGCAGCTTAAACCTAGTCAGGGCCGGTGAGCAGTTCTTC
v_call: TRBV28; j_call: TRBJ2-1; d_call: NA; clone_size: NA; cdr3_aa: CASSPPSSYNEQFF; cdr3_nt: TGTGCCAGCAGTCCCCCTAGCTCCTACAATGAGCAGTTCTTC
v_call: TRBV28; j_call: TRBJ2-6; d_call: TRBD1; clone_size: many; cdr3_aa: CASSSPGQAGANVLTF; cdr3_nt: TGTGCCAGCAGTTCACCGGGACAGGCTGGGGCCAACGTCCTGACTTTC
v_call: TRBV4-2; j_call: TRBJ2-7; d_call: TRBD2; clone_size: NA; cdr3_aa: CASSQDSASGDYEQYF; cdr3_nt: TGTGCCAGCAGCCAAGATAGCGCTAGCGGGGACTACGAGCAGTACTTC
v_call: TRBV7-8; j_call: TRBJ2-5; d_call: NA; clone_size: NA; cdr3_aa: CASSPRQTQYF; cdr3_nt: TGTGCCAGCAGCCCCAGGCAGACCCAGTACTTC
v_call: TRBV7-3; j_call: TRBJ2-1; d_call: NA; clone_size: NA; cdr3_aa: CASSFTGDRPYNEQFF; cdr3_nt: TGTGCCAGCAGCTTTACGGGGGACAGACCCTACAATGAGCAGTTCTTC
v_call: TRBV30; j_call: TRBJ1-1; d_call: NA; clone_size: NA; cdr3_aa: CAWSRTGHGLGAFF; cdr3_nt: TGTGCCTGGAGCCGTACAGGACACGGACTAGGAGCTTTCTTT
v_call: TRBV11-2; j_call: TRBJ2-5; d_call: NA; clone_size: few; cdr3_aa: CASSLLRGRGETQYF; cdr3_nt: TGTGCCAGCAGCTTACTTCGCGGCCGGGGGGAGACCCAGTACTTC
v_call: TRBV12-3/TRBV12-4; j_call: TRBJ2-2; d_call: NA; clone_size: NA; cdr3_aa: CASRKLDTGELFF; cdr3_nt: TGTGCCAGCAGGAAACTAGACACCGGGGAGCTGTTTTTT
v_call: TRBV28; j_call: TRBJ2-7; d_call: NA; clone_size: NA; cdr3_aa: CASSLIRDEQYF; cdr3_nt: TGTGCCAGCAGTTTAATCCGGGACGAGCAGTACTTC
v_call: TRBV27; j_call: TRBJ2-7; d_call: NA; clone_size: NA; cdr3_aa: CASSLTVPLYEQYF; cdr3_nt: TGTGCCAGCAGTTTGACAGTTCCCCTCTACGAGCAGTACTTC
v_call: TRBV19; j_call: TRBJ2-3; d_call: TRBD2; clone_size: NA; cdr3_aa: CASRTTGGDTQYF; cdr3_nt: TGTGCCAGTAGAACCACGGGGGGAGATACGCAGTATTTT
v_call: TRBV7-8; j_call: TRBJ1-6; d_call: TRBD1; clone_size: NA; cdr3_aa: CASSRGTGRGGSPLHF; cdr3_nt: TGTGCCAGCAGCAGGGGGACAGGGCGGGGTGGATCACCCCTCCACTTT
v_call: TRBV7-8; j_call: TRBJ1-2; d_call: NA; clone_size: NA; cdr3_aa: CASSLQPSGRGYTF; cdr3_nt: TGTGCCAGCAGCTTACAGCCCAGCGGCCGCGGCTACACCTTC
v_call: TRBV19; j_call: TRBJ1-3; d_call: NA; clone_size: NA; cdr3_aa: CASNQGTSGNTIYF; cdr3_nt: TGTGCCAGTAACCAGGGGACCTCTGGAAACACCATATATTTT
v_call: TRBV5-5; j_call: TRBJ1-3; d_call: TRBD1; clone_size: NA; cdr3_aa: CASTLRTGGSGNTIYF; cdr3_nt: TGTGCCAGCACCCTGAGGACAGGGGGCTCTGGAAACACCATATATTTT
v_call: TRBV27; j_call: TRBJ2-7; d_call: TRBD1; clone_size: NA; cdr3_aa: CASSPRGTGYEQYF; cdr3_nt: TGTGCCAGCAGTCCCCGGGGGACAGGGTACGAGCAGTACTTC
v_call: TRBV7-9; j_call: TRBJ2-1; d_call: NA; clone_size: NA; cdr3_aa: CASSSQGGIGNEQFF; cdr3_nt: TGTGCCAGCAGCTCTCAGGGGGGAATAGGCAATGAGCAGTTCTTC
v_call: TRBV5-4; j_call: TRBJ1-1; d_call: TRBD1; clone_size: NA; cdr3_aa: CASRREGQGNTEAFF; cdr3_nt: TGTGCCAGCCGCCGGGAGGGACAGGGGAACACTGAAGCTTTCTTT
v_call: TRBV10-3; j_call: TRBJ2-7; d_call: TRBD2; clone_size: NA; cdr3_aa: CAIRPGLAGGPPYEQYF; cdr3_nt: TGTGCCATCAGGCCGGGACTAGCGGGAGGCCCACCCTACGAGCAGTACTTC
v_call: TRBV10-1; j_call: TRBJ2-7; d_call: TRBD2; clone_size: once; cdr3_aa: CASPLLAGGNEQYF; cdr3_nt: TGCGCCAGTCCCTTACTAGCGGGAGGTAACGAGCAGTACTTC
v_call: TRBV21-1; j_call: TRBJ2-1; d_call: NA; clone_size: few; cdr3_aa: CASSKEEVSSYNEQFF; cdr3_nt: TGTGCCAGCAGCAAAGAAGAGGTAAGCTCCTACAATGAGCAGTTCTTC
v_call: TRBV2; j_call: TRBJ1-5; d_call: NA; clone_size: NA; cdr3_aa: CASSEVGSYSNQPQHF; cdr3_nt: TGTGCCAGCAGTGAAGTGGGCAGTTATAGCAATCAGCCCCAGCATTTT
v_call: TRBV7-7; j_call: TRBJ1-5; d_call: TRBD1; clone_size: NA; cdr3_aa: CASSLGYRGGQPQHF; cdr3_nt: TGTGCTAGCAGCTTAGGATACAGGGGAGGACAGCCCCAGCATTTT
v_call: TRBV5-1; j_call: TRBJ2-2; d_call: NA; clone_size: NA; cdr3_aa: CASSLAPGQSTGELFF; cdr3_nt: TGCGCCAGCAGCTTGGCCCCAGGGCAGTCCACCGGGGAGCTGTTTTTT
v_call: TRBV7-6; j_call: TRBJ2-2; d_call: NA; clone_size: NA; cdr3_aa: CASSFRNSPTGELFF; cdr3_nt: TGTGCCAGCAGCTTTCGAAACAGTCCGACCGGGGAGCTGTTTTTT
v_call: TRBV28; j_call: TRBJ1-5; d_call: NA; clone_size: NA; cdr3_aa: CASSLPAGVGGWSNQPQHF; cdr3_nt: TGTGCCAGCAGTTTGCCCGCGGGGGTGGGGGGATGGAGCAATCAGCCCCAGCATTTT
v_call: TRBV30; j_call: TRBJ1-2; d_call: NA; clone_size: NA; cdr3_aa: CAWSTLGYGYTF; cdr3_nt: TGTGCCTGGAGTACTCTAGGCTATGGCTACACCTTC
v_call: TRBV29-1; j_call: TRBJ2-3; d_call: NA; clone_size: NA; cdr3_aa: CSVEGGRTDTQYF; cdr3_nt: TGCAGCGTTGAGGGGGGACGCACAGATACGCAGTATTTT
v_call: TRBV6-5; j_call: TRBJ1-2; d_call: NA; clone_size: NA; cdr3_aa: CASREGRNYGYTF; cdr3_nt: TGTGCCAGCAGGGAGGGACGGAACTATGGCTACACCTTC
v_call: TRBV9; j_call: TRBJ1-1; d_call: NA; clone_size: NA; cdr3_aa: CASSVGGTAGNGAFF; cdr3_nt: TGTGCCAGCAGCGTAGGAGGGACGGCGGGGAATGGAGCTTTCTTT
v_call: TRBV9; j_call: TRBJ1-1; d_call: NA; clone_size: NA; cdr3_aa: CASSVGPLGSTEAFF; cdr3_nt: TGTGCCAGCAGCGTAGGGCCCCTCGGGTCCACTGAAGCTTTCTTT
v_call: TRBV27; j_call: TRBJ2-3; d_call: TRBD1; clone_size: NA; cdr3_aa: CASSPQGQVRTDTQYF; cdr3_nt: TGTGCCAGCAGTCCCCAGGGACAGGTTCGCACAGATACGCAGTATTTT